This T cell receptor (beta chain) was captured by sequencing in a study of CD8+ T cells in alopecia areata. General observations from the study: Compared with normal scalp, lesional scalp had higher clonality and more expanded CD8+ clones. Scalp samples also yield sequences from resident alphabeta T cells of normal skin. Sharing of TCR sequences between patients (possibly for HLA-related reasons) was less clear than in mice.

TCR sequencing used cDNA made by reverse transcription of extracted RNA. Some clones are missing from TCRdb's copy, which holds only in-frame ones; the method was immunoSEQ multiplex PCR. The sample shows 150,000 or so clones, about 87% of them seen only once. Concerning this clone itself: What it binds is not known.

PBMCs, the starting material, were the source of sorted CD4+ and CD8+ T cells. V gave up 6 bases and J gave up 6 bases; unmatched junction bases: 8. There are 12 residues in the CDR3. Germline V gene lookup returns CDR1 SQVTM and CDR2 ANQGSEA. The TCR was taken from a human donor with alopecia areata. The J gene is TRBJ2-7, the V gene TRBV29-1, with 7 bases identical to TRBD2. This specimen was CD8+ T cells sorted from blood, taken at week 0. The CDR3 DNA is TGCAGCGTCACTGTGGGGGGGATCGAGCAGTACTTC. It translates to CSVTVGGIEQYF.